The 15 T cell receptor beta chains presented below share a single source sample, sequenced in a study of cytotoxic CD8 clonotypes in ibrutinib-treated CLL. Clones were read by immunoSEQ multiplex PCR, and TCRdb kept only the in-frame ones, dropping some. The sample lists over 250,000 clones; 76% were seen once. The sequenced sample was PBMCs, obtained at disease progression, from a patient treated with ibrutinib. These receptor sequences come from a human donor with chronic lymphocytic leukemia.

The chain recombines TRBV6-5 with TRBJ2-5, with 11 bases matching TRBD1. The CDR3 consists of 15 residues. Per germline, CDR1 MNHEY and CDR2 SVGAGI. Unmatched junction bases numbered 10, after V lost 9 bases and J lost 4 bases. The CDR3 nucleotides read TGTGCCAGTGCCGGTAAAGGGACAGGGGGAGAGACCCAGTACTTC. This sequence encodes CASAGKGTGGETQYF.

The rearrangement uses TRBV15 and TRBJ2-3; the match to TRBD2 covers 7 bases. The CDR3 is 17 residues long. CDR1 is LNHNV and CDR2 is YYDKDF in the germline V gene (reference sequence). J was trimmed by 0 bases and V by 2 bases; bases with no gene match: 8. This chain's CDR3 is CATSRRSTSYSTDTQYF. CDR3 sequence (DNA): TGTGCCACCAGCAGACGCTCGACTAGCTATAGCACAGATACGCAGTATTTT.

The genes are TRBV9 and TRBJ2-1; D may be TRBD1 (6 bases). This CDR3 contains 16 residues. Germline V gene sequence: CDR1 SGDLS, CDR2 YYNGEE. Between the trimmed V and J ends, which lost 0 bases and 0 bases, there was a span of 10 bases. This CDR3 reads CASSVVTGRSYNEQFF. CDR3 DNA: TGTGCCAGCAGCGTAGTTACAGGGCGCTCCTACAATGAGCAGTTCTTC.

The chain joins TRBV12-5 to TRBJ2-5, with TRBD1 matching 8 bases. CDR1 and CDR2 (germline): LGHNT, FRNRAP. With 5 bases clipped from V and 5 bases from J, the junction kept 10 bases outside the gene matches. The CDR3 has 15 amino acids. The CDR3: CASGPTGVLLETQYF. The CDR3 bases are TGTGCTAGTGGTCCGACAGGGGTACTACTGGAGACCCAGTACTTC.

As to this clone: Other DNA sequences from this sample encode an identical CDR3 as well. The DNA for the CDR3 is TGCGCCAGCAGCTTATTACAAGAGACCCAGTACTTC. Amino acid sequence: CASSLLQETQYF. The gene calls are TRBV5-1 and TRBJ2-5; the D is unclear. This CDR3 has 12 amino acids. Per the germline V gene, CDR1 is SGHRS and CDR2 is YFSETQ. Trimming pared 2 bases from V and 2 bases from J, leaving 4 bases between. The full variable domain, in which reference TRBV5-1 and TRBJ2-5 provide the parts outside the CDR3, is KAGVTQTPRYLIKTRGQQVTLSCSPISGHRSVSWYQQTPGQGLQFLFEYFSETQRNKGNFPGRFSGRQFSNSRSEMNVSTLELGDSALYLCASSLLQETQYFGPGTRLLVL.

The sample holds a few counts of this clone. The V gene is TRBV29-1, the J gene TRBJ1-1; unclear D gene. CDR3 size: 9 residues. Per germline, CDR1 SQVTM and CDR2 ANQGSEA. Trimming removed 6 bases from V and 10 bases from J, with 9 bases in between. Here the CDR3 reads CSVEWGAFF. CDR3 sequence (DNA): TGCAGCGTAGAGTGGGGAGCTTTCTTT.

This clone was observed a handful of times. This chain joins TRBV5-1 and TRBJ2-7; D possibly corresponds to TRBD1 (5 bases). V lost 3 bases, J lost 3 bases, and 13 bases lay in between. CDR1 is SGHRS, CDR2 YFSETQ, per germline. The CDR3 consists of 14 residues. CDR3: CASSWAGQRYEQYF. The CDR3 coding sequence is TGCGCCAGCAGCTGGGCAGGACAACGCTACGAGCAGTACTTC.

This chain joins TRBV27 and TRBJ2-5; 7 positions agree with TRBD2. Germline trimming cut 5 bases from V and 5 bases from J; bases unmatched to any gene: 5. This CDR3 region has 13 residues. Germline V gene sequence: CDR1 MNHEY, CDR2 SMNVEV (reference sequence). CDR3 residues: CASSQRGGETQYF. CDR3 in DNA: TGTGCCAGCAGTCAAAGGGGAGGGGAGACCCAGTACTTC.

The sample holds a few counts of this clone. This chain links TRBV7-8 with TRBJ2-1, with D perhaps matching TRBD1 or TRBD2 (5 bases each). Trimming cost V 5 bases and J 11 bases, with 13 bases left between them. Looked up from germline, CDR1 is SGHVS and CDR2 is FQNEAQ. This CDR3 has 12 amino acids. CDR3 residues: CASSIIRDQQFF. The CDR3 nucleotides read TGTGCCAGCAGCATAATCCGGGACCAGCAGTTCTTC.

V is TRBV7-3 and J is TRBJ2-1; D unclear. Trimming pared 5 bases from V and 6 bases from J, leaving 8 bases between. Germline CDR1 is SGHTA and CDR2 is FQGTGA. The CDR3 runs to 12 residues. DNA of the CDR3: TGTGCCAGCAGCCCAGGCACCAATGAGCAGTTCTTC. Translation: CASSPGTNEQFF.

The chain links TRBV1 to TRBJ2-7; the D call TRBD2 from the table was never checked on the DNA. TRBV1 counts as a pseudogene. The CDR3 loop spans 17 amino acids. DNA of the CDR3: TGCACCAGCAGCCAAGATAAGAAGCGGGAGGGAACCTACGAGCAGTACTTC. As protein: CTSSQDKKREGTYEQYF.

This chain links TRBV9 with TRBJ1-2, with D possibly being TRBD1 (5 bases). The CDR3 has 14 amino acids. CDR1 SGDLS and CDR2 YYNGEE come from the germline V gene. Trimming removed 4 bases at V and 7 bases at J, with 17 bases between. The CDR3: CASSLGDAGGGYTF. The CDR3 coding sequence is TGTGCCAGCAGCCTGGGGGACGCCGGTGGTGGCTACACCTTC.

This chain connects TRBV5-1 to TRBJ2-7; 9 bases agree with TRBD1. This CDR3 has 15 residues. J lost 5 bases, V lost 0 bases, and 6 bases had no gene match. Germline V CDR1 and CDR2: SGHRS, YFSETQ. DNA of the CDR3: TGCGCCAGCAGCTTGGAGGGGACAGGGAATGACGAGCAGTACTTC. Protein product: CASSLEGTGNDEQYF.

This clone was recorded only once. The V and J genes are TRBV23-1 and TRBJ2-7; 7 bases agree with TRBD2. TRBV23-1 is classed as an ORF, of uncertain function. CDR3 length equals 16 residues. V lost 3 bases to trimming and J lost 2 bases; unmatched junction nucleotides: 10. The CDR3 DNA is TGCGCCAGCAGTCAGATAGCGGGTAGGGAAGCCTACGAGCAGTACTTC. The encoded protein is CASSQIAGREAYEQYF.

The chain employs TRBV15 and TRBJ2-4; 9 nucleotides agree with TRBD1. Germline loops: CDR1 LNHNV, CDR2 YYDKDF (reference sequence). This CDR3 is built from 17 residues. With V trimmed by 0 bases and J by 6 bases, 9 bases remained unmatched. The CDR3 is CATSRDGDRVDGNIQYF. CDR3 coding DNA: TGTGCCACCAGCAGAGATGGGGACAGGGTCGATGGAAACATTCAGTACTTC.